This TCR beta chain emerged from a study of cytomegalovirus exposure and HLA in healthy donors. Turning to the study itself: In a later analysis, it was reported that the approximately 110 validation repertoires had been produced on the same platform as the 690 or so repertoires belonging to the first cohort. The study's findings and limits: It was reported that the classifier diagnosed cytomegalovirus status with high specificity and sensitivity in both the original and validation cohorts. Clusters of TCRs from the first cohort tended to co-occur in the approximately 130 validation repertoires (as a later analysis found).

Assay: immunoSEQ multiplex PCR; the TCRdb copy retains only in-frame clones and omits some. Here the sample spans roughly 130,000 clones, about nine tenths being singletons. CDR1 is MRHNA, CDR2 SNTAGT, per germline. The ends lost 3 bases at V and 8 bases at J; junction bases unmatched: 9. This CDR3 comprises 14 residues. With regard to this clone: Its antigen is currently unknown.

The chain links TRBV6-4 to TRBJ1-2; TRBD1 matches at 7 bases. Sample: PBMCs. This clonotype was obtained from a man aged 25 to 40 in good health and CMV-seronegative. CDR3 in DNA: TGTGCCAGCAGTGAACTTGAAACAGGGGAAGGCTACACCTTC. This codes for CASSELETGEGYTF.